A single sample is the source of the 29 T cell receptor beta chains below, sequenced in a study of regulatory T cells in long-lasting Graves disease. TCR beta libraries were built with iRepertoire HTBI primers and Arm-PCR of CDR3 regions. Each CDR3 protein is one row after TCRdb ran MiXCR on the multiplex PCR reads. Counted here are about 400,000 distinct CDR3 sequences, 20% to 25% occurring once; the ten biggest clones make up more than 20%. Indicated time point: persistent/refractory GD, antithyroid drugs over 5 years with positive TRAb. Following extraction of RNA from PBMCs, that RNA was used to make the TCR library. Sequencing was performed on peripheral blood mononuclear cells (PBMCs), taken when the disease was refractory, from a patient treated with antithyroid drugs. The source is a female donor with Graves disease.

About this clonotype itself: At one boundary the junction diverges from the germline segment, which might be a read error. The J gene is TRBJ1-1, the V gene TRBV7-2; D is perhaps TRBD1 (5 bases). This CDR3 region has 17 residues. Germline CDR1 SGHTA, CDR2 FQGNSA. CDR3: CASSLLRIARGGTEASF. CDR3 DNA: TGTGCCAGCAGCTTATTGAGGATCGCCCGGGGCGGAACTGAAGCTTCCTTT.

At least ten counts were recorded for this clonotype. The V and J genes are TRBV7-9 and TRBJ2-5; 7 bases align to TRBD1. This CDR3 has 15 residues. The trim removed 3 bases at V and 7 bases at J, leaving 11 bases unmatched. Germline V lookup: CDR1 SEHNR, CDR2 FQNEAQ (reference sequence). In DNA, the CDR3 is TGTGCCAGCAGCTTCCGGGACAGTAGCTTTGGGACCCAGTACTTC. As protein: CASSFRDSSFGTQYF. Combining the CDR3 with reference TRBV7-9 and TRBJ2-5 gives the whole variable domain DTGVSQNPRHKITKRGQNVTFRCDPISEHNRLYWYRQTLGQGPEFLTYFQNEAQLEKSRLLSDRFSAERPKGSFSTLEIQRTEQGDSAMYLCASSFRDSSFGTQYFGPGTRLLVL.

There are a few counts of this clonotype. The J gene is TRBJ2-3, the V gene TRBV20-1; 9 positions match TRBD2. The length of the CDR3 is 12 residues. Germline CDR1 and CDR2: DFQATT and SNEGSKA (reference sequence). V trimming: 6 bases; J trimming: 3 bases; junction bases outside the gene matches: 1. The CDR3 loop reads CSAAGGTDTQYF. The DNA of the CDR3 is TGCAGTGCGGCGGGGGGGACAGATACGCAGTATTTT.

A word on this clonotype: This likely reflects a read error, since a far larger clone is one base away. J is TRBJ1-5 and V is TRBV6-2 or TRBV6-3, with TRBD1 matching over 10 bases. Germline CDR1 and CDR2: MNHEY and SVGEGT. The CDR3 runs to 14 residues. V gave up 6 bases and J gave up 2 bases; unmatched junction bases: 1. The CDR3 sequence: CASRGTGGNQPQHF. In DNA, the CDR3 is TGTGCCAGCAGGGGGACAGGGGGCAATCAGCCCCAGCATTTT.

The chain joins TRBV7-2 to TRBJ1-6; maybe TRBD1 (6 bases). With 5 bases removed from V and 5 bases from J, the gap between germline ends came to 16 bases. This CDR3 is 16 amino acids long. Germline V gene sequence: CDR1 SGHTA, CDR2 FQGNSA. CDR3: CASSQQGVIHNSPLHF. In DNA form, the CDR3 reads TGTGCCAGCAGCCAACAGGGAGTGATACATAATTCACCCCTCCACTTT. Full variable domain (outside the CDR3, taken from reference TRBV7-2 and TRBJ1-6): GAGVSQSPSNKVTEKGKDVELRCDPISGHTALYWYRQSLGQGLEFLIYFQGNSAPDKSGLPSDRFSAERTGGSVSTLTIQRTQQEDSAVYLCASSQQGVIHNSPLHFGNGTRLTVT.

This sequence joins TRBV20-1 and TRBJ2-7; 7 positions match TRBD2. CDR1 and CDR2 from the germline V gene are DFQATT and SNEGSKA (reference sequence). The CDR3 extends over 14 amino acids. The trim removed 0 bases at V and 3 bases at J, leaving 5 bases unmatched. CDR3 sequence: CSARDLGLVYEQYF. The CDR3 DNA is TGCAGTGCTAGAGATCTTGGACTAGTCTACGAGCAGTACTTC.

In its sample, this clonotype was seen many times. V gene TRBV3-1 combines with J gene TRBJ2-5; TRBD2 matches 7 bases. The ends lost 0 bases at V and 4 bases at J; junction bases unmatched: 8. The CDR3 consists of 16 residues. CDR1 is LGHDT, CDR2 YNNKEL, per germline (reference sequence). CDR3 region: CASSQDGGGSLETQYF. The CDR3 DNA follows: TGTGCCAGCAGCCAAGATGGTGGCGGGAGTTTAGAGACCCAGTACTTC.

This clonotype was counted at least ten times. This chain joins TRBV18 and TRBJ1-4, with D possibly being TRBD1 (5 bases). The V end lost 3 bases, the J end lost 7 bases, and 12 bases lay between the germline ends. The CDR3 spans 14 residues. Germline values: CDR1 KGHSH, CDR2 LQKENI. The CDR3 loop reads CASSPPAGREKLFF. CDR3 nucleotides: TGTGCCAGCTCACCCCCTGCGGGGCGTGAAAAACTGTTTTTT.

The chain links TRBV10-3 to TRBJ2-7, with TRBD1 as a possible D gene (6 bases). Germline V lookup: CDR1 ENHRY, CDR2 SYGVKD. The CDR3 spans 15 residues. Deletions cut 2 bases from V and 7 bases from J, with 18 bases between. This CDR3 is CAISETGTPTEEQYF. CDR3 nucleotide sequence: TGTGCCATCAGTGAGACCGGGACACCAACTGAAGAGCAGTACTTC.

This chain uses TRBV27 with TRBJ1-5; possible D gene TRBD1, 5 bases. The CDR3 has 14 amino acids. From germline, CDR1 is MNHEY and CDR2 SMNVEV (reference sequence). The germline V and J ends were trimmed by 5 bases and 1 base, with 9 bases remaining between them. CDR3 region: CASSTTASNQPQHF. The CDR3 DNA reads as TGTGCCAGCAGTACGACAGCGAGCAATCAGCCCCAGCATTTT.

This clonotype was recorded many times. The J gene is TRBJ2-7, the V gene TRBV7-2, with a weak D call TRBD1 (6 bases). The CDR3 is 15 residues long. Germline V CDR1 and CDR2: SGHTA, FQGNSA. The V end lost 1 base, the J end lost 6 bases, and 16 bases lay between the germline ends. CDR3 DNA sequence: TGTGCCAGCAGCTTAGTACAGGGCGAAAGGGTCGAGCAGTACTTC. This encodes CASSLVQGERVEQYF.

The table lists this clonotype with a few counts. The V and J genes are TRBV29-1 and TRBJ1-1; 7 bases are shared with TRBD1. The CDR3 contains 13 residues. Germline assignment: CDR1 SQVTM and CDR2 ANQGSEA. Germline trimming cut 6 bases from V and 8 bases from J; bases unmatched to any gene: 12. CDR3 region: CSVDGTDTYEAFF. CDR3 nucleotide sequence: TGCAGCGTGGACGGGACAGACACTTACGAAGCTTTCTTT.

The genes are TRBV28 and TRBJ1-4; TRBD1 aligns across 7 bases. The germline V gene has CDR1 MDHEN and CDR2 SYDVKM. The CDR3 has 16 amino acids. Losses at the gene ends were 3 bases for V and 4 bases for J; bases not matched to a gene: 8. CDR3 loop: CASSFPPQGRNEKLFF. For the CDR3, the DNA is TGTGCCAGCAGTTTCCCCCCACAGGGGCGTAATGAAAAACTGTTTTTT. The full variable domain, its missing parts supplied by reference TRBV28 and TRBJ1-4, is DVKVTQSSRYLVKRTGEKVFLECVQDMDHENMFWYRQDPGLGLRLIYFSYDVKMKEKGDIPEGYSVSREKKERFSLILESASTNQTSMYLCASSFPPQGRNEKLFFGSGTQLSVL.

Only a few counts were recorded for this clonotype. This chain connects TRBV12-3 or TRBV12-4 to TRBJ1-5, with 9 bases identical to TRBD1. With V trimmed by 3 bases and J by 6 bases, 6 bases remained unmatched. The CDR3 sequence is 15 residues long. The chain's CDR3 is CASSFGQGNRQPQHF. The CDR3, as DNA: TGTGCCAGCAGTTTTGGACAGGGGAATCGTCAGCCCCAGCATTTT.

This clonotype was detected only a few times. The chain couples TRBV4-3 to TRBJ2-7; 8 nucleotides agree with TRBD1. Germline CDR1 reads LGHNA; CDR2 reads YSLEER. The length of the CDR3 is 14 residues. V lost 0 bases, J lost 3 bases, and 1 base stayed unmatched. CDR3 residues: CASSQDRGHYEQYF. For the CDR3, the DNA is TGCGCCAGCAGCCAAGACAGGGGGCACTACGAGCAGTACTTC.

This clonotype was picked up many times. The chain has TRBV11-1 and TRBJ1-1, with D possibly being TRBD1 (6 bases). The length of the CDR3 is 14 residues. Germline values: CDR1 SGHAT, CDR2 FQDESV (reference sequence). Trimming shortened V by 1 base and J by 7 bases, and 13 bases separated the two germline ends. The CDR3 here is CASSLDWGASEAFF. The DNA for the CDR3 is TGTGCCAGCAGCTTAGATTGGGGGGCCAGTGAAGCTTTCTTT. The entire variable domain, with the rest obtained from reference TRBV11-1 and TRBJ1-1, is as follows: EAEVAQSPRYKITEKSQAVAFWCDPISGHATLYWYRQILGQGPELLVQFQDESVVDDSQLPKDRFSAERLKGVDSTLKIQPAELGDSAMYLCASSLDWGASEAFFGQGTRLTVV.

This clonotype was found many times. Here the CDR3 reads CASSPAGLIYEQYF. CDR3 nucleotides: TGTGCCAGCAGCCCAGCGGGGCTGATCTACGAGCAGTACTTC. The V gene is TRBV11-2, the J gene TRBJ2-7; TRBD2 matches 7 bases. The CDR3 is 14 residues long. Per the germline V gene, CDR1 is SGHAT and CDR2 is FQNNGV. The J segment lost 3 bases and the V segment lost 5 bases, leaving 7 bases of the junction unmatched.

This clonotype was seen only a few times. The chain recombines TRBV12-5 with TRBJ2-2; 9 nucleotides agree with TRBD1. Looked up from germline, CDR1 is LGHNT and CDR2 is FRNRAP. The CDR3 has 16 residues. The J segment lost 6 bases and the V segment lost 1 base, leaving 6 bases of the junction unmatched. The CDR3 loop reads CASGLDFGTGSGELFF. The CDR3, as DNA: TGTGCTAGTGGTTTGGATTTCGGGACAGGGTCCGGGGAGCTGTTTTTT.

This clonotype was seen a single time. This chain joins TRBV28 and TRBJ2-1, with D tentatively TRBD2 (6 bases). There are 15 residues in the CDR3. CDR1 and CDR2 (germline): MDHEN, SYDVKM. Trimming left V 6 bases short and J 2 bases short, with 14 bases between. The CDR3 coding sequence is TGTGCCAGCAGAACCCTTAGCGGTACCTACAATGAGCAGTTCTTC. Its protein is CASRTLSGTYNEQFF.

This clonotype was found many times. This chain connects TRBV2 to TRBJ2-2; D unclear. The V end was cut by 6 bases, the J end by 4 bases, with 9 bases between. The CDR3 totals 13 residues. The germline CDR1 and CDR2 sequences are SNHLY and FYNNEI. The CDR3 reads CASSLATTGELFF. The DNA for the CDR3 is TGTGCCAGCAGCTTGGCGACCACCGGGGAGCTGTTTTTT. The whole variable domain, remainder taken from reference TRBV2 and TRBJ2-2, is EPEVTQTPSHQVTQMGQEVILRCVPISNHLYFYWYRQILGQKVEFLVSFYNNEISEKSEIFDDQFSVERPDGSNFTLKIRSTKLEDSAMYFCASSLATTGELFFGEGSRLTVL.

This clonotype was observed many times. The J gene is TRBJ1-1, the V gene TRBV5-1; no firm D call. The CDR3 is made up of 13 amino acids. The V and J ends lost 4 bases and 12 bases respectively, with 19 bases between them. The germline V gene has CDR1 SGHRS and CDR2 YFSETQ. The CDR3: CASSPVPQPLPFF. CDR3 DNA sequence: TGCGCCAGCAGCCCGGTCCCACAGCCTCTTCCTTTCTTT.

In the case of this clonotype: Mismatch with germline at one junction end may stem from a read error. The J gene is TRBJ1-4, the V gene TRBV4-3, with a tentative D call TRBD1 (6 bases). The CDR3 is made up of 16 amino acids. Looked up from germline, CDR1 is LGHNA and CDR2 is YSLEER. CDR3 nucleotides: TGCGCCAGCAGCCAAGGAGGACAGTACCCAAATGAAGAACTGTTTTTT. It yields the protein CASSQGGQYPNEELFF.

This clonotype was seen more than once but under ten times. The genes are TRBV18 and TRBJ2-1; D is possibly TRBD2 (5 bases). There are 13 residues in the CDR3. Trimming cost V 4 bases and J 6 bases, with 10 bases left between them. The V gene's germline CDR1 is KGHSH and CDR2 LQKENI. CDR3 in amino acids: CASSLPSPNEQFF. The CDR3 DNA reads TGTGCCAGCTCACTCCCTAGCCCCAATGAGCAGTTCTTC. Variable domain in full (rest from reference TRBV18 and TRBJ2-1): NAGVMQNPRHLVRRRGQEARLRCSPMKGHSHVYWYRQLPEEGLKFMVYLQKENIIDESGMPKERFSAEFPKEGPSILRIQQVVRGDSAAYFCASSLPSPNEQFFGPGTRLTVL.

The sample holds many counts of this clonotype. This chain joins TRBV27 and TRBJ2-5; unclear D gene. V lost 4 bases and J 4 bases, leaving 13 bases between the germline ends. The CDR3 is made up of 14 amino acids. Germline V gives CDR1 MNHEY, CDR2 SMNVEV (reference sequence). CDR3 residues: CASSWAQQRETQYF. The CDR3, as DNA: TGTGCCAGCAGTTGGGCTCAGCAGCGAGAGACCCAGTACTTC.

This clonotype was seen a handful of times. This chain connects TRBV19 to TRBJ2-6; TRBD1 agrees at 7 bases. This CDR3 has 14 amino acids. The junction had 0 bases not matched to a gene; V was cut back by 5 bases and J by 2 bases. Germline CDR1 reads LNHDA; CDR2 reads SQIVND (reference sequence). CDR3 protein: CASSQGAGANVLTF. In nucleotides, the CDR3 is TGTGCCAGTAGTCAGGGGGCTGGGGCCAACGTCCTGACTTTC.

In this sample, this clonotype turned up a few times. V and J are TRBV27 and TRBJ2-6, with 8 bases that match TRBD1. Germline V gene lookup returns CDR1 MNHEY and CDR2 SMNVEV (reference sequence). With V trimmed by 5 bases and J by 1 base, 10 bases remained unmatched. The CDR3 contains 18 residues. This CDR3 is CASSIKTGAWSGANVLTF. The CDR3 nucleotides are TGTGCCAGCAGTATAAAGACAGGGGCATGGTCTGGGGCCAACGTCCTGACTTTC.

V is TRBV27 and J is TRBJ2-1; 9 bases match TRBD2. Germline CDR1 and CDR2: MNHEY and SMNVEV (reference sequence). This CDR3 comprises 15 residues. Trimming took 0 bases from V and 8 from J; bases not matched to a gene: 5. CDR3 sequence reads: CASSLSGLAFYEQFF. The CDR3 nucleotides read TGTGCCAGCAGTTTATCGGGACTAGCTTTCTATGAGCAGTTCTTC.

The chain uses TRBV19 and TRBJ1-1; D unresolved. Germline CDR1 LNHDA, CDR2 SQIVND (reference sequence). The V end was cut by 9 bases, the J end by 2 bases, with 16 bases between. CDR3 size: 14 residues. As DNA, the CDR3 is TGTGCCAGCAGCGAGTTCCTGAGTAACACTGAAGCTTTCTTT. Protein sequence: CASSEFLSNTEAFF.

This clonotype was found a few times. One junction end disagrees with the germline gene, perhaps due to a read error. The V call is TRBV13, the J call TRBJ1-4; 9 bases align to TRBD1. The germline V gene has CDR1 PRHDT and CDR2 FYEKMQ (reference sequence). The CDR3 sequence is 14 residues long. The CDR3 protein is CASSYRQGGEKLYF. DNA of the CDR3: TGTGCCAGCAGCTACAGACAGGGGGGTGAAAAACTGTATTTT. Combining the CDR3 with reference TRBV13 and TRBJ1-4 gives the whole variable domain AAGVIQSPRHLIKEKRETATLKCYPIPRHDTVYWYQQGPGQDPQFLISFYEKMQSDKGSIPDRFSAQQFSDYHSELNMSSLELGDSALYFCASSYRQGGEKLYFGSGTQLSVL.